This TCR beta chain appears in the sequencing data of a study of CD8+ T cells in alopecia areata. Study at large: The study gave tofacitinib for 6 to 18 months, then 6 months off drug. Regarding the study as a whole: A single nonresponder leaves the baseline CD8+ expansion link to response uncertain. Lesional scalp exceeded normal scalp in clonality, especially in alopecia totalis/universalis.

The CDR3 has 12 amino acids. The V and J ends lost 7 bases and 11 bases, in that order; junction bases with no gene match: 13. CDR1 and CDR2 (germline): SQVTM, ANQGSEA. RNA was extracted and reverse transcribed into cDNA as the sequencing template. The table came from immunoSEQ multiplex PCR; TCRdb's copy has only in-frame clones and leaves some out. The sample carries 200,000 to 250,000 clones, 64% recorded once. With respect to this clone: Antigen specificity is unknown.

Treatment noted: oral pan-JAK inhibitor, 5-10 mg twice daily. The material was CD4+ T cells sorted from blood, obtained at week 4, from a patient treated with tofacitinib. The V call is TRBV29-1, the J call TRBJ1-1; 7 nucleotides align to TRBD1. This clonotype originated in a human donor with alopecia areata. The CDR3 DNA is TGCAGCGCTACCACCGGGACAGTAGTTGCTTTCTTT. The encoded protein is CSATTGTVVAFF. Variable domain in full (rest from reference TRBV29-1 and TRBJ1-1): SAVISQKPSRDICQRGTSLTIQCQVDSQVTMMFWYRQQPGQSLTLIATANQGSEATYESGFVIDKFPISRPNLTFSTLTVSNMSPEDSSIYLCSATTGTVVAFFGQGTRLTVV.